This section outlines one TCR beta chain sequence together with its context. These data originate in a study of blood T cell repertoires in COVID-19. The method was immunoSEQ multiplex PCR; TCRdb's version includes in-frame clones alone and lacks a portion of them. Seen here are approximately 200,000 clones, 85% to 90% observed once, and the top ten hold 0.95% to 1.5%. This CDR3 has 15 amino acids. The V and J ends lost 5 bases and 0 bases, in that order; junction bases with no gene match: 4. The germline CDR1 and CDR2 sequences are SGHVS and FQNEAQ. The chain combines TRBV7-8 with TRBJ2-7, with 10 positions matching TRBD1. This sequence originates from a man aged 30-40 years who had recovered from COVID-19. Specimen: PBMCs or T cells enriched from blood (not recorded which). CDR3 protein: CASSIWTGGSYEQYF. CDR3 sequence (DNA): TGTGCCAGCAGCATATGGACAGGGGGCTCCTACGAGCAGTACTTC.